Below, one T cell receptor (beta chain) is given with its context. A patient was excluded if there was uncontrolled infection, other autoimmune disease, pregnancy or lactation. This specimen comes from a study of T cells in Graves' hyperthyroidism and ophthalmopathy. TCR beta CDR3 sequences were amplified from RNA transcripts. TCR CDR3 regions were first amplified by RT-PCR with HTBI primers. TCRdb reprocessed the multiplex PCR reads via MiXCR and lists one record per CDR3 protein. The sample yields some 500,000 distinct CDR3 sequences, around 24% seen once. The sequence came from a woman in her twenties or thirties with Graves' ophthalmopathy. The sequenced sample was blood.

The CDR3 coding sequence is TGCAGTGCTAGTCAGGGGGCGCTTGAGACCCAGTACTTC. Its protein is CSASQGALETQYF. V usage is TRBV20-1 and J usage is TRBJ2-5; 8 bases are a match to TRBD1. Germline V gene data show CDR1 as DFQATT and CDR2 as SNEGSKA (reference sequence). This CDR3 comprises 13 residues. J lost 5 bases, V lost 3 bases, and 5 bases had no gene match.